The 2 T cell receptor beta chains in this list originate from one sample, sequenced in a study of CXCR3-negative and CXCR3-positive naive CD8 T cells (dated by TCRdb to about 2019). Study-wide findings and limitations: Compared with CXCR3-negative naive cells, CXCR3-positive naive cells had TRB CDR3s with higher hydrophobicity (lower Kidera factor 4), lower energy, and higher strength and volume indices.

The reads were generated on a NextSeq 550. The Human TCR Profiling Kit (MiLaboratory) was used to make UMI-labeled 5' RACE TRB cDNA libraries. TCRdb reprocessed the sequencing reads and holds a single record per CDR3 protein sequence, with no DNA. The sample table records some 130,000 distinct CDR3 sequences. The ten largest make up around 0.54% of the sample. The antigens for these receptors are not known. Material for sequencing was naive CXCR3+ CD8+ T cells from blood. This specimen's cell subset or site label, interpreted: CD45RO-CCR7+CD27+CD95- naive CD8+ T cells expressing CXCR3 (TNR3+). Receptors originate from a human donor in good health. Some clones in this sample may be carry-over from other donors' samples.

The chain is built from TRBV7-9 and TRBJ1-6. Germline V gene sequence: CDR1 SEHNR, CDR2 FQNEAQ (reference sequence). The CDR3 totals 13 residues. CDR3 sequence reads: CASSFDDGSPLHF.

V gene TRBV7-3 combines with J gene TRBJ2-1; without DNA, the TCRdb call of TRBD2 cannot be checked. CDR3 size: 15 residues. Germline assignment: CDR1 SGHTA and CDR2 FQGTGA. This CDR3 reads CASSFGLAGDNEQFF.